In its sample, the clone carrying this T cell receptor beta chain was seen a few times. Antigen specificity is unknown. TCRdb itself ran the reads through MiXCR, one entry per CDR3 protein. This table holds about 920,000 distinct CDR3 sequences, roughly 30% found once. The data are from a study of T cell repertoires in cytomegalovirus infection. The overall study: Recently identified HLA-C-restricted and well-studied HLA-B-restricted CMV epitopes were used. CMV infection together with matching HLA type was indicated by public TCR beta signatures.

Germline loops: CDR1 ENHRY, CDR2 SYGVKD. There are 12 residues in the CDR3. The ends were cut back, 6 bases at V and 8 bases at J, with 13 bases in the middle. Study-wide results and caveats: Ex vivo responses were dominated by HLA-C-restricted CMV-specific TCR beta clonotypes. Of the TCR beta families, the public ones yielded a cumulative frequency that identified carriers of CMV plus the relevant HLA.

Here the sequenced sample was cultured CD8+ T cells from PBMCs, taken from culture after CMV antigen stimulation. V is TRBV10-3 and J is TRBJ1-2, with D hard to call. The source of this sequence is a human donor in good health (CMV status not recorded). Some clones in this sample may be carry-over from other donors' samples. The CDR3 nucleotides read TGTGCCATCAGGACAACCTCTTGGGGCTACACCTTC. Protein sequence: CAIRTTSWGYTF.